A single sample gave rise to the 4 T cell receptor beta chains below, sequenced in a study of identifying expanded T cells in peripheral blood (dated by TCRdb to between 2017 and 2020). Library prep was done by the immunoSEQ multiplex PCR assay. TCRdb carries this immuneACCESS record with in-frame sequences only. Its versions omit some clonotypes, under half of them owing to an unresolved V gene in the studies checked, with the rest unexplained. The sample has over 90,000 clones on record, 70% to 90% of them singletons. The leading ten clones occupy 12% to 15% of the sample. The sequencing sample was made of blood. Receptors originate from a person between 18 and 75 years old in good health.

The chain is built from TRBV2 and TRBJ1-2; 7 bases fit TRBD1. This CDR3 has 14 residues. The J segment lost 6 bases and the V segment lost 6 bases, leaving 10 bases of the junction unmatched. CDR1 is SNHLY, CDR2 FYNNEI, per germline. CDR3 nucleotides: TGTGCCAGCAGAGGGACGGGACAGACAAATGGCTACACCTTC. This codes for CASRGTGQTNGYTF.

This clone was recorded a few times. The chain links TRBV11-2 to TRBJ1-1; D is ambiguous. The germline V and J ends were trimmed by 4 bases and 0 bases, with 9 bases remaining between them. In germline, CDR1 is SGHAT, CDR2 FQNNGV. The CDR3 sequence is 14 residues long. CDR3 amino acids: CASSSGSLNTEAFF. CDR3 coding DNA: TGTGCCAGCAGCTCCGGATCTCTGAACACTGAAGCTTTCTTT.

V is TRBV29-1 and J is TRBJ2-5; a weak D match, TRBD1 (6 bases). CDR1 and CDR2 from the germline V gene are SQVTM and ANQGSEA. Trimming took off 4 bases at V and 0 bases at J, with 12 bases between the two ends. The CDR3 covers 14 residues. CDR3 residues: CSVGLGTYQETQYF. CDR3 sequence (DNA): TGCAGCGTTGGCCTCGGGACATACCAAGAGACCCAGTACTTC.

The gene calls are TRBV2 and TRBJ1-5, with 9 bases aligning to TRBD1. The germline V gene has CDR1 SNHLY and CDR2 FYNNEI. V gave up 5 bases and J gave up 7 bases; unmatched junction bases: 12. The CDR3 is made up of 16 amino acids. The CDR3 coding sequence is TGTGCCAGCAGTTTTACACGGACAGGGGACGACCAGCCCCAGCATTTT. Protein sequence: CASSFTRTGDDQPQHF.